This record covers a single T cell receptor beta chain. Cohorts were based on clinical histories the participants reported. Exposed participants encountered a COVID-19 case during the 2 weeks preceding study entry. These data originate in a study of blood T cell repertoires in COVID-19. In the study overall: T cells, B-cell-depleted T cells, or PBMCs provided the cDNA or gDNA that served as material.

In the original processing: Amplifying reference gene primers gave estimates of nucleated cell counts. Assay: immunoSEQ multiplex PCR; the TCRdb copy retains only in-frame clones and omits some. The V and J calls and clone size come from that table; D and trimming were worked out from the DNA. The sample records about 150,000 clones, roughly 83% being singletons. Germline assignment: CDR1 MDHEN and CDR2 SYDVKM. V was clipped by 3 bases and J by 0 bases, with 18 bases between them. The CDR3 contains 19 residues. This receptor was identified in a man in his sixties or seventies who had been exposed to COVID-19. V is TRBV28 and J is TRBJ2-6, with D maybe TRBD1 (6 bases). Sample: PBMCs or T cells enriched from blood (not recorded which). The CDR3 loop reads CASSFIWDTLYSGANVLTF. CDR3 sequence (DNA): TGTGCCAGCAGTTTTATCTGGGACACTCTTTACTCTGGGGCCAACGTCCTGACTTTC. Drawing the rest from reference TRBV28 and TRBJ2-6, the complete variable domain is DVKVTQSSRYLVKRTGEKVFLECVQDMDHENMFWYRQDPGLGLRLIYFSYDVKMKEKGDIPEGYSVSREKKERFSLILESASTNQTSMYLCASSFIWDTLYSGANVLTFGAGSRLTVL.